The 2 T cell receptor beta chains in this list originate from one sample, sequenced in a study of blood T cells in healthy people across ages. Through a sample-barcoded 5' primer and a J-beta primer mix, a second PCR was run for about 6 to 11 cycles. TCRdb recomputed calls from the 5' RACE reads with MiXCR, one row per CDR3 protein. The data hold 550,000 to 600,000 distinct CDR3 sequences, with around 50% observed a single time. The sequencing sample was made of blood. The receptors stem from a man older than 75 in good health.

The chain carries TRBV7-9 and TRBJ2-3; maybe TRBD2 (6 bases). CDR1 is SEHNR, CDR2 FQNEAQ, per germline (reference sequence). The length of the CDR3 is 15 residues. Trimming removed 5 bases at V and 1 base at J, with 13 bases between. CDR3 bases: TGTGCCAGCAGCCCGGGGGACGGTGGCACAGATACGCAGTATTTT. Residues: CASSPGDGGTDTQYF.

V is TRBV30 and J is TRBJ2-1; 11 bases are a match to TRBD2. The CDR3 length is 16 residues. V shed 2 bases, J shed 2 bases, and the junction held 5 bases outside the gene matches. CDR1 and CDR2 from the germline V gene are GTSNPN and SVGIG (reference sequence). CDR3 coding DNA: TGTGCCTGGAGTTTGGGGACTAGCGGCCCCTACAATGAGCAGTTCTTC. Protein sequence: CAWSLGTSGPYNEQFF.